The 15 T cell receptor beta chains in this list originate from one sample, sequenced in a study of blood T cells in healthy people across ages. With a J-beta primer mix and a sample-barcoded 5' primer, a second PCR ran 7 to 11 cycles. TCRdb reanalysed the 5' RACE reads using MiXCR and keeps one entry per CDR3 protein. The table lists just under 900,000 distinct CDR3 sequences, around 26% of them singletons. The sequenced sample was blood. These receptors all stem from a woman of 80 years or more in good health.

CDR3 DNA sequence: TGTGCCAGCAGACCCGGGACATTTAATCAGCCCCAGCATTTT. Translated: CASRPGTFNQPQHF. The chain employs TRBV2 and TRBJ1-5; tentative D call: TRBD1 (6 bases). Germline V lookup: CDR1 SNHLY, CDR2 FYNNEI. There are 14 residues in the CDR3. The V end was cut by 6 bases, the J end by 4 bases, with 13 bases between.

This clonotype was seen repeatedly, ten times or more. The chain employs TRBV7-2 and TRBJ2-7; D is unclear. The CDR3 has 13 residues. Germline assignment: CDR1 SGHTA and CDR2 FQGNSA. V was trimmed by 2 bases and J by 1 base, leaving 6 bases between them. Here the CDR3 reads CASSLSRSYEQYF. The CDR3 bases are TGTGCCAGCAGCTTAAGCAGGTCCTACGAGCAGTACTTC.

This clonotype came up many times. This chain connects TRBV20-1 to TRBJ2-1; D possibly uses TRBD1 or TRBD2 (5 bases each). Germline V gives CDR1 DFQATT, CDR2 SNEGSKA (reference sequence). V was trimmed by 3 bases and J by 3 bases, leaving 9 bases between them. There are 13 residues in the CDR3. The CDR3 is CSASEGNYNEQFF. CDR3 bases: TGCAGTGCTAGTGAGGGGAACTACAATGAGCAGTTCTTC.

About this clonotype: Since a much larger clone is just one base distant, this may be a read error. This rearrangement joins TRBV7-2 to TRBJ2-4, with 7 bases that match TRBD1. The J segment lost 3 bases and the V segment lost 1 base, leaving 3 bases of the junction unmatched. The length of the CDR3 is 15 residues. Germline assignment: CDR1 SGHTA and CDR2 FQGNSA. The CDR3 spells CASSLGGQVKNIQYF. CDR3 nucleotide sequence: TGTGCCAGCAGCTTAGGCGGACAGGTCAAAAACATTCAGTACTTC.

This clonotype was counted only a few times. V gene TRBV24-1 combines with J gene TRBJ2-7; a weak D match, TRBD2 (6 bases). The CDR3 totals 17 residues. V was pared by 7 bases and J by 3 bases, with 24 bases between. Germline V gene data show CDR1 as KGHDR and CDR2 as SFDVKD. This CDR3 reads CATSLSVLPGERYEQYF. For the CDR3, the DNA is TGTGCCACCAGCCTCAGTGTACTACCGGGGGAGCGCTACGAGCAGTACTTC.

This clonotype was recorded many times. The chain links TRBV28 to TRBJ2-7; 9 bases agree with TRBD2. The CDR3 runs to 15 residues. J gave up 3 bases and V 6 bases, and 9 bases lay outside the gene matches. The germline V gene encodes CDR1 MDHEN and CDR2 SYDVKM. CDR3 amino acids: CASSKRGLALYEQYF. CDR3 DNA sequence: TGTGCCAGCAGCAAGAGGGGACTAGCTCTCTACGAGCAGTACTTC. Full variable domain (remainder filled in from reference TRBV28 and TRBJ2-7): DVKVTQSSRYLVKRTGEKVFLECVQDMDHENMFWYRQDPGLGLRLIYFSYDVKMKEKGDIPEGYSVSREKKERFSLILESASTNQTSMYLCASSKRGLALYEQYFGPGTRLTVT.

This clonotype came up a few times. Compared with germline, one end of the junction differs, possibly owing to a read error. This chain connects TRBV12-3 or TRBV12-4 to TRBJ1-2; a weak D match, TRBD1 (5 bases). The CDR3 covers 14 residues. The chain's CDR3 is CASGLMTATYGYTF. In DNA form, the CDR3 reads TGTGCCAGCGGTTTAATGACAGCAACCTATGGCTACACCTTC.

This clonotype has only a few counts. This chain connects TRBV7-2 to TRBJ1-2; a possible D gene is TRBD1 (5 bases). This CDR3 spans 17 amino acids. V was cut by 0 bases and J by 0 bases, with 14 bases left in between. The germline CDR1 and CDR2 sequences are SGHTA and FQGNSA. The CDR3 loop reads CASSLALRQTSNYGYTF. CDR3 coding DNA: TGTGCCAGCAGCTTAGCTCTCCGACAGACCTCTAACTATGGCTACACCTTC.

This clonotype showed up many times. The chain joins TRBV5-1 to TRBJ2-3; the match to TRBD1 covers 7 bases. V was pared by 4 bases and J by 0 bases, with 5 bases of the junction left unmatched. This CDR3 has 15 residues. Germline V CDR1 and CDR2: SGHRS, YFSETQ. CDR3 DNA sequence: TGCGCCAGCAGCAAGGGACAGCCAAGCACAGATACGCAGTATTTT. It encodes CASSKGQPSTDTQYF.

This clonotype was detected only a few times. This chain uses TRBV3-1 with TRBJ1-6; no reliable D call. V dropped 0 bases and J dropped 7 bases, with 7 bases sitting between them. Germline loops: CDR1 LGHDT, CDR2 YNNKEL (reference sequence). The CDR3 contains 14 residues. Written as DNA, the CDR3 is TGTGCCAGCAGCCAAGAAACCCGCAATTCACCCCTCCACTTT. Translating gives CASSQETRNSPLHF. The variable domain in full, completed from reference TRBV3-1 and TRBJ1-6, reads DTAVSQTPKYLVTQMGNDKSIKCEQNLGHDTMYWYKQDSKKFLKIMFSYNNKELIINETVPNRFSPKSPDKAHLNLHINSLELGDSAVYFCASSQETRNSPLHFGNGTRLTVT.

The CDR3 region is CASSLRAGDRPIWGANVLTF. The CDR3, as DNA: TGTGCCAGCAGCTTGCGGGCCGGGGACAGACCAATATGGGGGGCCAACGTCCTGACTTTC. The chain is built from TRBV5-5 and TRBJ2-6; 7 bases align to TRBD1. J was trimmed by 4 bases and V by 1 base; bases with no gene match: 17. The CDR3 totals 20 residues. CDR1 SGHKS and CDR2 YYEKEE come from the germline V gene (reference sequence).

There are a few counts of this clonotype. The rearrangement links TRBV18 to TRBJ2-3, with 10 bases fitting TRBD1. V dropped 4 bases and J dropped 3; count of bases not matched to a gene: 7. CDR3 length: 16 residues. The germline V gene encodes CDR1 KGHSH and CDR2 LQKENI. CDR3: CASSHTTGGMTDTQYF. The CDR3 DNA reads as TGTGCCAGCTCACATACGACAGGGGGCATGACAGATACGCAGTATTTT.

This clonotype was counted many times. This chain links TRBV24-1 with TRBJ2-1, with D possibly TRBD1 on 6 matching bases. The germline V gene encodes CDR1 KGHDR and CDR2 SFDVKD. CDR3 length: 16 amino acids. V was trimmed by 0 bases and J by 6 bases, leaving 14 bases between them. The CDR3 protein is CATSDLAGVGSNEQFF. CDR3 DNA: TGTGCCACCAGTGATTTGGCAGGGGTTGGCTCCAATGAGCAGTTCTTC.

This clonotype was found a few times. The rearrangement joins TRBV7-2 to TRBJ2-5, with 10 bases that match TRBD2. J was trimmed by 11 bases and V by 7 bases; bases with no gene match: 13. Germline V gene sequence: CDR1 SGHTA, CDR2 FQGNSA. CDR3 length: 14 amino acids. The CDR3 protein is CASKVAGGAWEQYF. DNA of the CDR3: TGTGCCAGCAAGGTAGCGGGGGGCGCTTGGGAGCAGTACTTC.

This clonotype showed up just once. One junction end disagrees with the germline gene, perhaps due to a read error. The CDR3 sequence: CASSLAGRGPYNEQYF. The CDR3, as DNA: TGTGCCAGCAGCCTAGCGGGCAGGGGGCCCTACAATGAGCAGTACTTC. The chain employs TRBV7-2 and TRBJ2-1; D is possibly TRBD1 or TRBD2 (8 bases each). The last part of the DNA fits TRBJ2-7 better; the J call may be wrong. Germline V gene sequence: CDR1 SGHTA, CDR2 FQGNSA. This CDR3 is 16 amino acids long.